Presented here are 18 T cell receptor beta chains from one specimen sequenced in a study of blood T cell repertoires in COVID-19. The protocol was immunoSEQ multiplex PCR, while the TCRdb copy is restricted to in-frame clones and leaves out a portion. The data show over 350,000 clones, about 90% seen once. The material sequenced was PBMCs or T cells enriched from blood (not recorded which). These receptor sequences come from a woman aged 18-29 years with acute COVID-19.

This chain connects TRBV5-6 to TRBJ2-2; D possibly corresponds to TRBD1 (5 bases). The CDR3 runs to 15 residues. Trimming stripped 5 bases from V and 5 bases from J, with 16 bases between. Germline CDR1 is SGHDT and CDR2 is YYEEEE. Here the CDR3 reads CASSRASRDTGELFF. The CDR3 DNA is TGTGCCAGCAGTCGGGCCTCCAGGGATACCGGGGAGCTGTTTTTT.

V and J are TRBV28 and TRBJ1-1; the D is unclear. From germline, CDR1 is MDHEN and CDR2 SYDVKM. CDR3 length: 14 amino acids. Trimming pared 1 base from V and 1 base from J, leaving 7 bases between. CDR3 protein: CASSLFRENTEAFF. The CDR3 nucleotides are TGTGCCAGCAGTTTATTTCGGGAGAACACTGAAGCTTTCTTT.

The chain uses TRBV15 and TRBJ2-1; 7 nucleotides match TRBD2. This CDR3 comprises 14 residues. The V gene end was trimmed by 4 bases and the J gene end by 7 bases; junction bases not matched to a gene: 7. Germline V lookup: CDR1 LNHNV, CDR2 YYDKDF (reference sequence). CDR3 DNA sequence: TGTGCCACCAGCACCAGACTAGCCCCGAATGAGCAGTTCTTC. Amino acids: CATSTRLAPNEQFF. The entire variable domain, with the rest obtained from reference TRBV15 and TRBJ2-1, is as follows: DAMVIQNPRYQVTQFGKPVTLSCSQTLNHNVMYWYQQKSSQAPKLLFHYYDKDFNNEADTPDNFQSRRPNTSFCFLDIRSPGLGDTAMYLCATSTRLAPNEQFFGPGTRLTVL.

The V call is TRBV2, the J call TRBJ1-4; D uncertain. The V and J ends lost 8 bases and 3 bases respectively, with 16 bases between them. CDR3 size: 15 residues. Germline assignment: CDR1 SNHLY and CDR2 FYNNEI. The DNA of the CDR3 is TGTGCCAGCCCCCGTGGGCCTACGGCTAATGAAAAACTGTTTTTT. Its protein product is CASPRGPTANEKLFF.

The V gene is TRBV29-1, the J gene TRBJ2-7; possibly TRBD1 for D (6 bases). The CDR3 runs to 12 residues. Germline lookup yields CDR1 SQVTM and CDR2 ANQGSEA. V was trimmed by 4 bases and J by 5 bases, leaving 12 bases between them. The CDR3 nucleotides are TGCAGCGTTGTGGACAGTCCGGACGAGCAGTACTTC. Translated: CSVVDSPDEQYF.

This chain joins TRBV19 and TRBJ2-6; 9 bases fit TRBD1. V dropped 4 bases and J dropped 0; count of bases not matched to a gene: 7. CDR1 is LNHDA, CDR2 SQIVND, per germline (reference sequence). The CDR3 has 18 amino acids. CDR3 sequence (DNA): TGTGCCAGTAGTACTACAGGGGGCCCTTACTCTGGGGCCAACGTCCTGACTTTC. Protein: CASSTTGGPYSGANVLTF.

This chain connects TRBV19 to TRBJ2-7; D possibly corresponds to TRBD2 (7 bases). The CDR3 totals 15 residues. Trimming removed 6 bases from V and 1 base from J, with 16 bases in between. Germline values: CDR1 LNHDA, CDR2 SQIVND (reference sequence). In DNA form, the CDR3 reads TGTGCCAGTAGGGCGGGACACGGGGGGTCCTACGAGCAGTACTTC. This codes for CASRAGHGGSYEQYF.

The chain uses TRBV3-1 (or the pseudogene TRBV3-2) and TRBJ2-5, with 7 positions matching TRBD1. The V segment lost 1 base and the J segment 3 bases; nucleotides outside the gene matches: 8. Germline assignment: CDR1 LGHDT and CDR2 YNNKEL (reference sequence). The CDR3 runs 16 residues. The CDR3 nucleotides are TGTGCCAGCAGCCAAGGGACCGGGACAGCCGAAGAGACCCAGTACTTC. Translated: CASSQGTGTAEETQYF.

The count of this clone is one. J is TRBJ2-7 and V is TRBV4-3; 10 positions agree with TRBD1. Germline-derived CDR1 and CDR2 are LGHNA and YSLEER. CDR3 length: 14 residues. V dropped 4 bases and J dropped 4; count of bases not matched to a gene: 4. The CDR3 spells CASSPGTGEYEQYF. Written as DNA, the CDR3 is TGCGCCAGCAGCCCAGGGACAGGGGAATACGAGCAGTACTTC.

The chain couples TRBV5-5 to TRBJ1-1; D may be TRBD1 (5 bases). This CDR3 contains 11 residues. Trimming took off 2 bases at V and 7 bases at J, with 6 bases between the two ends. Germline-derived CDR1 and CDR2 are SGHKS and YYEKEE (reference sequence). The CDR3 spells CASSFQGEAFF. For the CDR3, the DNA is TGTGCCAGCAGCTTTCAGGGTGAAGCTTTCTTT.

V and J are TRBV2 and TRBJ2-2; 13 nucleotides align to TRBD2. V gave up 5 bases and J gave up 2 bases; unmatched junction bases: 2. CDR1 SNHLY and CDR2 FYNNEI come from the germline V gene. The CDR3 is 16 amino acids. The CDR3 loop reads CASSKGLAGNTGELFF. The CDR3 nucleotides are TGTGCCAGCAGTAAGGGACTAGCGGGAAACACCGGGGAGCTGTTTTTT.

J is TRBJ1-2 and V is TRBV29-1, with D maybe TRBD1 (6 bases). The CDR3 spans 13 residues. With 6 bases removed from V and 1 base from J, the gap between germline ends came to 12 bases. Germline assignment: CDR1 SQVTM and CDR2 ANQGSEA. The CDR3 DNA is TGCAGCGTACCCCAGGGGTTTAACTATGGCTACACCTTC. Its translation is CSVPQGFNYGYTF.

This chain joins TRBV7-2 and TRBJ2-3; D may be TRBD2 (5 bases). The CDR3 length is 12 residues. V was shortened by 5 bases and J by 5 bases, with 8 bases between the two germline ends. From germline, CDR1 is SGHTA and CDR2 FQGNSA. The CDR3 coding sequence is TGTGCCAGCAGCGGAGGAGGAGATACGCAGTATTTT. The encoded protein is CASSGGGDTQYF.

The rearrangement uses TRBV19 and TRBJ1-2, with 7 positions matching TRBD1. The CDR3 is 16 amino acids. The J segment lost 3 bases and the V segment lost 9 bases, leaving 16 bases of the junction unmatched. Germline CDR1 is LNHDA and CDR2 is SQIVND (reference sequence). DNA for the CDR3: TGTGCCAGCAGATCACAGGGGATTTGGGCGGACTATGGCTACACCTTC. This encodes CASRSQGIWADYGYTF.

The J gene is TRBJ2-7, the V gene TRBV5-1; TRBD2 aligns across 7 bases. The CDR3 sequence is 13 residues long. In germline, CDR1 is SGHRS, CDR2 YFSETQ. The V and J ends lost 0 bases and 12 bases, in that order; junction bases with no gene match: 9. The CDR3 loop reads CASSLGLAELRYF. CDR3 nucleotides: TGCGCCAGCAGCTTGGGTCTAGCGGAACTCCGGTACTTC.

The chain uses TRBV13 and TRBJ2-1; 7 positions agree with TRBD1. The CDR3 runs to 15 residues. The junction had 8 bases not matched to a gene; V was cut back by 5 bases and J by 4 bases. Germline V gene sequence: CDR1 PRHDT, CDR2 FYEKMQ (reference sequence). As DNA, the CDR3 is TGTGCCAGCAGCCCCCGGGACAGTGTATACAATGAGCAGTTCTTC. The encoded protein is CASSPRDSVYNEQFF.

In this sample, this clone turned up a few times. This chain connects TRBV9 to TRBJ2-2; 10 nucleotides agree with TRBD2. Germline assignment: CDR1 SGDLS and CDR2 YYNGEE. The CDR3 is 16 residues long. V shed 2 bases and J 0 bases; nucleotides not matched to a gene: 1. The CDR3 DNA follows: TGTGCCAGCAGCGTCACTAGCGGGGCGAACACCGGGGAGCTGTTTTTT. It codes for CASSVTSGANTGELFF.

This chain joins TRBV7-6 and TRBJ2-3; 10 bases fit TRBD1. J lost 5 bases, V lost 5 bases, and 7 bases had no gene match. CDR3 length: 15 residues. Germline V gene sequence: CDR1 SGHVS, CDR2 FNYEAQ. The CDR3 spells CASSQRTGGVDTQYF. The CDR3 region has the DNA TGTGCCAGCAGCCAGCGGACAGGGGGGGTAGATACGCAGTATTTT.